This is a list of T cell receptor beta chains from one sample in a study of human T cells and chemical hapten exposure. TCRdb used MiXCR to reprocess the RACE reads, holding one entry per CDR3 protein. Among 50,000 to 70,000 distinct CDR3 sequences listed, around 11% were seen once. The input for sequencing was whole blood, taken in connection with sensitization to the hapten diphenylcyclopropenone (DPC). The receptor source for this set is a man aged 30 to 39 with alopecia areata. Some clones in this sample may be carry-over from other donors' samples. CDR3s include the opening cysteine and the closing phenylalanine or tryptophan. A D gene is named only where the DNA matches it firmly. Expanded clones get a size class; other rows say once, few or many, or leave the size out.

D gene,J gene,V gene,CDR3 length,clone size,CDR3 protein,CDR3 DNA
.,TRBJ1-2,TRBV13,13,.,CASSLQGYYGYTF,TGTGCCAGCAGCTTACAGGGGTACTATGGCTACACCTTC
.,TRBJ2-5,TRBV21-1,16,few,CASSKGGSTAQETQYF,TGTGCCAGCAGCAAAGGTGGCAGTACCGCACAAGAGACCCAGTACTTC
.,TRBJ2-1,TRBV12-3/TRBV12-4,16,.,CASSSYRDVSYNEQFF,TGTGCCAGCAGTTCCTACAGGGACGTCTCCTACAATGAGCAGTTCTTC
.,TRBJ2-6,TRBV5-5,16,few,CASSLQGFSGANVLTF,TGTGCCAGCAGCCTGCAGGGTTTCTCTGGGGCCAACGTCCTGACTTTC
.,TRBJ2-7,TRBV7-3,14,.,CASSLDGSTYEQYF,TGTGCCAGCAGCTTGGACGGGTCGACCTACGAGCAGTACTTC
.,TRBJ1-1,TRBV29-1,13,many,CSVVRGPNTEAFF,TGCAGCGTTGTGAGGGGCCCGAACACTGAAGCTTTCTTT
.,TRBJ2-2,TRBV14,14,few,CASSQVGGTGELFF,TGTGCCAGCAGCCAAGTTGGTGGTACCGGGGAGCTGTTTTTT
.,TRBJ2-2,TRBV7-2,15,many,CASSFQAANTGELFF,TGTGCCAGCAGCTTTCAGGCTGCGAACACCGGGGAGCTGTTTTTT
.,TRBJ2-7,TRBV20-1,14,many,CSALETGTHYEQYF,TGCAGCGCCCTCGAAACCGGGACCCACTACGAGCAGTACTTC
.,TRBJ2-2,TRBV9,15,.,CASGVSGAGTGELFF,TGTGCCAGCGGCGTCTCGGGGGCAGGCACCGGGGAGCTGTTTTTT
.,TRBJ2-7,TRBV3-1,13,many,CASSDGSSYEQYF,TGTGCCAGCAGCGATGGGAGCTCCTACGAGCAGTACTTC
TRBD1,TRBJ2-7,TRBV18,17,many,CASSPPGQGARSYEQYF,TGTGCCAGCTCACCTCCGGGACAGGGGGCGAGGTCCTACGAGCAGTACTTC
.,TRBJ1-4,TRBV7-9,15,.,CASSSSVSTNEKLFF,TGTGCCAGCAGCTCATCGGTTTCAACTAATGAAAAACTGTTTTTT
.,TRBJ1-1,TRBV6-4,14,many,CASSDSSLGTEAFF,TGTGCCAGCAGTGACTCGAGTCTTGGAACTGAAGCTTTCTTT
.,TRBJ1-1,TRBV6-5,16,many,CASSSGFRRPNTEAFF,TGTGCCAGCAGTTCAGGGTTCCGGAGGCCAAACACTGAAGCTTTCTTT
TRBD1,TRBJ1-5,TRBV5-6,13,many,CASSWTGGQPQHF,TGTGCCAGCAGCTGGACAGGGGGTCAGCCCCAGCATTTT
TRBD1,TRBJ2-2,TRBV20-1,15,many,CSAENRDRNTGELFF,TGCAGTGCAGAGAACCGGGACAGAAACACCGGGGAGCTGTTTTTT
.,TRBJ2-2,TRBV9,14,.,CASSVVGGGRELFF,TGTGCCAGCAGCGTAGTAGGCGGGGGCAGGGAGCTGTTTTTT
.,TRBJ1-5,TRBV7-2,15,few,CASSLTPGLNQPQHF,TGTGCCAGCAGCCTAACCCCGGGCCTTAATCAGCCCCAGCATTTT
TRBD2,TRBJ2-1,TRBV5-4,17,few,CASSIQSGGRSYNEQFF,TGTGCCAGCAGCATCCAGAGCGGGGGCCGCTCCTACAATGAGCAGTTCTTC
.,TRBJ1-4,TRBV5-1,14,.,CASSMTVTREKLFF,TGCGCCAGCAGCATGACCGTCACAAGGGAAAAACTGTTTTTT
.,TRBJ1-1,TRBV10-3,13,many,CAISQEPATEAFF,TGTGCCATCAGCCAGGAACCAGCCACTGAAGCTTTCTTT
.,TRBJ1-2,TRBV27,12,.,CASSQTNYGYTF,TGTGCCAGCAGTCAGACGAACTATGGCTACACCTTC
.,TRBJ1-6,TRBV6-5,17,.,CASSYLSVSSYNSPLHF,TGTGCCAGCAGTTACCTGTCCGTAAGCTCCTATAATTCACCCCTCCACTTT
TRBD1,TRBJ1-6,TRBV4-1,15,many,CASSYQDRERAPLHF,TGCGCCAGCAGCTACCAGGACAGGGAACGTGCACCCCTCCACTTT
.,TRBJ2-3,TRBV18,15,few,CASSPKGGGTDTQYF,TGTGCCAGCTCACCCAAGGGGGGCGGCACAGATACGCAGTATTTT
.,TRBJ1-1,TRBV10-3,15,many,CAISDSDLIGTEAFF,TGTGCCATCAGTGATTCGGACCTCATAGGGACTGAAGCTTTCTTT
.,TRBJ1-6,TRBV29-1,14,many,CSVEAAQNNSPLHF,TGCAGCGTTGAAGCCGCACAGAACAATTCACCCCTCCACTTT
.,TRBJ1-2,TRBV3-1,14,few,CASSQGQGNYGYTF,TGTGCCAGCAGCCAGGGGCAGGGAAACTATGGCTACACCTTC
.,TRBJ2-3,TRBV5-1,14,.,CASSSKGSANTQYF,TGCGCCAGCAGCTCCAAAGGTAGTGCGAATACGCAGTATTTT
.,TRBJ2-5,TRBV7-7,16,few,CASSLGRTLRGETQYF,TGTGCCAGCAGCCTAGGCCGGACCCTCAGAGGAGAGACCCAGTACTTC
.,TRBJ1-4,TRBV20-1,15,.,CSARDLKAANEKLFF,TGCAGTGCTAGAGATTTGAAAGCGGCTAATGAAAAACTGTTTTTT
TRBD1,TRBJ1-4,TRBV12-3/TRBV12-4,14,many,CASSETGGNEKLFF,TGTGCCAGCAGTGAGACAGGGGGCAATGAAAAACTGTTTTTT
.,TRBJ2-7,TRBV5-1,11,few,CASRYSYEQYF,TGCGCCAGCAGGTACAGCTACGAGCAGTACTTC
TRBD1,TRBJ1-6,TRBV20-1,15,few,CSARRQGAGYSPLHF,TGCAGTGCTAGGAGGCAGGGGGCTGGGTATTCACCCCTCCACTTT
.,TRBJ2-4,TRBV29-1,13,many,CSVGPGLQDIQYF,TGCAGCGTTGGCCCGGGACTCCAAGACATTCAGTACTTC
.,TRBJ2-7,TRBV11-1,14,many,CASSLSSGSYEQYF,TGTGCCAGCAGCTTATCATCCGGGTCCTACGAGCAGTACTTC
TRBD1,TRBJ1-5,TRBV12-3/TRBV12-4,14,many,CASSLGQGRQPQHF,TGTGCCAGCAGTTTGGGACAGGGCCGCCAGCCCCAGCATTTT
.,TRBJ1-1,TRBV5-1,12,few,CASSLPGAGAFF,TGCGCCAGCAGCTTGCCCGGGGCCGGTGCTTTCTTT
.,TRBJ2-7,TRBV12-3/TRBV12-4,14,once,CASSLGYSSYEQYF,TGTGCCAGCAGTTTAGGGTACAGCTCCTACGAGCAGTACTTC
.,TRBJ2-5,TRBV5-1,16,few,CASSLEVRLLRETQYF,TGCGCCAGCAGCTTGGAAGTGCGACTTCTGCGGGAGACCCAGTACTTC
.,TRBJ1-2,TRBV20-1,13,few,CSASGGANYGYTF,TGCAGTGCTAGCGGAGGAGCTAACTATGGCTACACCTTC
.,TRBJ1-4,TRBV7-6,13,many,CASSSDANEKLFF,TGTGCCAGCAGCTCGGACGCTAATGAAAAACTGTTTTTT